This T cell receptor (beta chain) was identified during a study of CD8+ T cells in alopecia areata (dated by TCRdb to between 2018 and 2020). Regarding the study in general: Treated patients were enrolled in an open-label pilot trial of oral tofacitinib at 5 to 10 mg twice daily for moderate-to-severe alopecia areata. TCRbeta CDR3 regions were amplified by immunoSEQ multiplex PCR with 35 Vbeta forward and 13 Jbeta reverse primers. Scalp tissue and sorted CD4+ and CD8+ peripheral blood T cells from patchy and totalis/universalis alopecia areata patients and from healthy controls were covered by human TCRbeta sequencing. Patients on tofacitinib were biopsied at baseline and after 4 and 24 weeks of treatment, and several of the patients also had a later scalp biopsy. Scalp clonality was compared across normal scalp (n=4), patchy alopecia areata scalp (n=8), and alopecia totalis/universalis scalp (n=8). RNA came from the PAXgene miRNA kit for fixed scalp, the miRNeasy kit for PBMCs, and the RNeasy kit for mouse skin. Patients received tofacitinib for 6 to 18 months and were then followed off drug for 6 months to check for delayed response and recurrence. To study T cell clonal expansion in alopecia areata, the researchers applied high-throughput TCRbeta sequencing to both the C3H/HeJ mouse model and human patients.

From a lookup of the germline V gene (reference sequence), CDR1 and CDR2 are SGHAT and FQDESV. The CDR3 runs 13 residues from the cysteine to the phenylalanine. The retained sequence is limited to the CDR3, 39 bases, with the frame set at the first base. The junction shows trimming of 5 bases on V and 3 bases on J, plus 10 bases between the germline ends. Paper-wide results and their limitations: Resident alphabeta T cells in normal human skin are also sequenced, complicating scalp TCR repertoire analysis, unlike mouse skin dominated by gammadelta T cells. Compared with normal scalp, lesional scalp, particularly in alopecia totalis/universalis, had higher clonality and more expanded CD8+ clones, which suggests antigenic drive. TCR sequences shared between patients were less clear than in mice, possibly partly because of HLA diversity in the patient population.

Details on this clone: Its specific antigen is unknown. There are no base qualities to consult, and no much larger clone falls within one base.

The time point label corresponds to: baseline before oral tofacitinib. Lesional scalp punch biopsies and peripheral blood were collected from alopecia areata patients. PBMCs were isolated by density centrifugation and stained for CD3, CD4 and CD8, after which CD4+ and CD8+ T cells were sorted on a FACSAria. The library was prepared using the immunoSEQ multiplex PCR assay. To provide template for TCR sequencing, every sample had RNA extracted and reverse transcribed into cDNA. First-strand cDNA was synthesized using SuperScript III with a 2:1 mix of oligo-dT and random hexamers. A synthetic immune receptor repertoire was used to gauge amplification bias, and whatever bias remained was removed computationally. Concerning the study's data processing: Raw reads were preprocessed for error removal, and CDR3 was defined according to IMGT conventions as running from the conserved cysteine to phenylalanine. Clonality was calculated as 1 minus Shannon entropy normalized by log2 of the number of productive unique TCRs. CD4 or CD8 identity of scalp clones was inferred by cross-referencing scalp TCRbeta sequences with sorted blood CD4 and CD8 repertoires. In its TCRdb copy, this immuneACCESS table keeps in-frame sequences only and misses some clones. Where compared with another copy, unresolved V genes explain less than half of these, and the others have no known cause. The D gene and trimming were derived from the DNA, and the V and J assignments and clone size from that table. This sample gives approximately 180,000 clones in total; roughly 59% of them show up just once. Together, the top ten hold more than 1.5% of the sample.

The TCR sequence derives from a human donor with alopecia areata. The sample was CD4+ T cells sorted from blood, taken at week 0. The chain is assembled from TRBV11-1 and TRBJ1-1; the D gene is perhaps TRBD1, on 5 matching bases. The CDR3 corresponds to CASSPRGDTEAFF. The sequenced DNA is TGTGCCAGCAGCCCACGGGGGGACACTGAAGCTTTCTTT.